This T cell receptor (beta chain) was sequenced in a study of cytomegalovirus exposure and HLA in healthy donors. General study findings and limits: Three of the chains that were CMV-associated were confirmed in vitro to be specific for CMV antigens.

Here immunoSEQ multiplex PCR was the method, and the copy in TCRdb shows in-frame clones only, minus some. Of some 260,000 clones listed, around 91% were seen once; the top ten hold approximately 3%. The donors formed part of the roughly 120-subject validation cohort, distinct from the roughly 700-subject first cohort. Trimming left V 5 bases short and J 3 bases short, with 5 bases between. This CDR3 region has 12 residues. Germline V CDR1 and CDR2: SEHNR, FQNEAQ (reference sequence). Note on this clone: Antigen: not known.

This chain connects TRBV7-9 to TRBJ1-5, with D hard to call. Sequenced input: PBMCs. The clonotype comes from a woman aged 25 to 39 in good health and CMV-seronegative. The CDR3 region is CASSRPNQPQHF. CDR3 nucleotides: TGTGCCAGCAGCCGTCCCAATCAGCCCCAGCATTTT.